This T cell receptor beta chain was captured by sequencing in a study of cytomegalovirus exposure and HLA in healthy donors. Concerning this clone itself: As yet, its antigen is unknown.

With 60 Vbeta and 13 Jbeta primers, the PCR was carried out. Some clones are missing from TCRdb's copy, which holds only in-frame ones; the method was immunoSEQ multiplex PCR. Here the sample spans around 120,000 clones, approximately 72% being singletons. Study findings and constraints: Productive status was seen about 90% or about 30% of the time for most TCR beta V segments in an earlier analysis. Later genetic work tied a missense DCLRE1C variant to beta-chain V and J trimming.

The TCR sequence derives from a man in his fifties or sixties in good health and CMV-seropositive. The material sequenced was PBMCs.

The CDR3 spells CASSKGTGFQPQHF. The CDR3 bases are TGTGCCAGCAGCAAAGGAACAGGGTTCCAGCCCCAGCATTTT. This chain uses TRBV9 with TRBJ1-5; D is perhaps TRBD1 (6 bases). Germline loops: CDR1 SGDLS, CDR2 YYNGEE. The V and J ends lost 4 bases and 7 bases respectively, with 15 bases between them. There are 14 residues in the CDR3.